The next 5 T cell receptor beta chains were all read from a single sample in a study of Graves' ophthalmopathy and Graves' hyperthyroidism. As the template, RNA transcripts were used to amplify TCR beta CDR3 regions. The library came from an HTBI-primed first-round RT-PCR and a second-round multiplex PCR. TCRdb processed the multiplex PCR reads anew with MiXCR; each CDR3 protein has one entry. Among around 1,200,000 distinct CDR3 sequences listed, about 35% were seen once. The sequenced sample consisted of peripheral blood or thyroid tissue (not recorded which). The receptors come from an adult man with Graves' hyperthyroidism.

The V call is TRBV5-1, the J call TRBJ2-2; 8 bases map to TRBD1. V lost 5 bases, J lost 4 bases, and 10 bases stayed unmatched. Germline CDR1 is SGHRS and CDR2 is YFSETQ. The CDR3 is 16 amino acids. The CDR3 coding sequence is TGCGCCAGCAGTTCGCAGGGGGCCGGGGGCACCGGGGAGCTGTTTTTT. This sequence encodes CASSSQGAGGTGELFF. Filled out from reference TRBV5-1 and TRBJ2-2, the complete variable domain reads KAGVTQTPRYLIKTRGQQVTLSCSPISGHRSVSWYQQTPGQGLQFLFEYFSETQRNKGNFPGRFSGRQFSNSRSEMNVSTLELGDSALYLCASSSQGAGGTGELFFGEGSRLTVL.

In DNA form, the CDR3 reads TGTGCCAGCAGTTATGAAGGGACAGGGAAGAATTCACCCCTCCACTTT. It translates to CASSYEGTGKNSPLHF. The chain employs TRBV12-3 or TRBV12-4 and TRBJ1-6; TRBD1 matches 9 bases. The CDR3 runs 16 residues. V trimming: 4 bases; J trimming: 7 bases; junction bases outside the gene matches: 8.

The rearrangement links TRBV7-6 to TRBJ1-4; D perhaps matches TRBD1 (5 bases). Germline V gene data show CDR1 as SGHVS and CDR2 as FNYEAQ. CDR3 length: 17 residues. The V end was cut by 5 bases, the J end by 3 bases, with 19 bases between. The CDR3 protein is CASSQGTGAAANEKLFF. The CDR3 bases are TGTGCCAGCAGCCAAGGGACTGGGGCGGCTGCTAATGAAAAACTGTTTTTT. The full variable domain, in which reference TRBV7-6 and TRBJ1-4 provide the parts outside the CDR3, is GAGVSQSPRYKVTKRGQDVALRCDPISGHVSLYWYRQALGQGPEFLTYFNYEAQQDKSGLPNDRFSAERPEGSISTLTIQRTEQRDSAMYRCASSQGTGAAANEKLFFGSGTQLSVL.

This clonotype was recorded a few times. V and J are TRBV7-9 and TRBJ1-1; perhaps TRBD1 as D (5 bases). CDR1 and CDR2 from the germline V gene are SEHNR and FQNEAQ (reference sequence). V dropped 5 bases and J dropped 5 bases, with 15 bases sitting between them. CDR3 length: 14 amino acids. The CDR3 DNA reads TGTGCCAGCAGCGCCAGGGTTGGTATGACTGAAGCTTTCTTT. The encoded protein is CASSARVGMTEAFF.

V gene TRBV5-8 combines with J gene TRBJ1-1; D remains ambiguous. This CDR3 spans 12 amino acids. Germline values: CDR1 SGHTS, CDR2 YDEGEE. The ends were cut back, 7 bases at V and 1 base at J, with 8 bases in the middle. The CDR3 region has the DNA TGTGCCAGCGAGCACACGAACACTGAAGCTTTCTTT. It specifies CASEHTNTEAFF.